This T cell receptor (beta chain) was recovered during a study of lymphopenia after photon versus proton radiotherapy. This clone has a handful of counts. Its target is unknown. Study conclusions and caveats: In patients who died, overall survival fell as post-nadir TCR diversity dropped more. Relative stability marked proton patients; photon patients lost diversity and naive cells.

V gave up 1 base and J gave up 8 bases, with 17 bases separating them. Per the germline V gene, CDR1 is SGHTA and CDR2 is FQGNSA. This CDR3 spans 15 amino acids. The table came from immunoSEQ multiplex PCR; TCRdb's copy has only in-frame clones and leaves some out. Altogether some 30,000 clones are present, about 87% being singletons, with the ten largest covering roughly 15%. The V and J genes are TRBV7-2 and TRBJ1-2; D call uncertain. This clonotype was obtained from a woman in her seventies with pancreatic cancer. The sequenced sample was peripheral blood, obtained from a patient treated with proton-based radiotherapy. This CDR3 is CASSLEGRMVGGYTF. For the CDR3, the DNA is TGTGCCAGCAGCTTAGAAGGAAGAATGGTAGGCGGCTACACCTTC.